The 8 T cell receptor beta chains in this list originate from one sample, sequenced in a study of blood T cell repertoires in COVID-19. Produced via immunoSEQ multiplex PCR; TCRdb's table is partial and in-frame only. The sample yields about 150,000 clones, under 95% seen once. Sample: peripheral blood. These receptors were obtained from a man aged 50-59 years with acute or convalescent COVID-19.

This chain uses TRBV2 with TRBJ2-1, with D uncertain. CDR3 size: 10 residues. Germline CDR1 reads SNHLY; CDR2 reads FYNNEI. V lost 4 bases to trimming and J lost 10 bases, with 5 bases between them. CDR3 sequence (DNA): TGTGCCAGCAGTGCTTCCGAGCAGTTCTTC. Translated, it gives CASSASEQFF.

V is TRBV4-1 and J is TRBJ2-2; TRBD2 matches 8 bases. Germline trimming cut 4 bases from V and 0 bases from J; bases unmatched to any gene: 4. The CDR3 is 16 amino acids. The germline V gene encodes CDR1 MGHRA and CDR2 YSYEKL. In nucleotides, the CDR3 is TGCGCCAGCAGCCTCACCGGGGGGGCGAACACCGGGGAGCTGTTTTTT. It translates to CASSLTGGANTGELFF.

The chain is built from TRBV4-1 and TRBJ2-1, with 9 bases fitting TRBD2. Germline trimming cut 1 base from V and 2 bases from J; bases unmatched to any gene: 9. Per the germline V gene, CDR1 is MGHRA and CDR2 is YSYEKL. CDR3 size: 18 residues. The CDR3 DNA sequence: TGCGCCAGCAGCCAAGGGGGGGTAGCGGGAGCCCCCTACAATGAGCAGTTCTTC. Translation gives CASSQGGVAGAPYNEQFF.

The V gene is TRBV28, the J gene TRBJ2-2; D call uncertain. Germline V gives CDR1 MDHEN, CDR2 SYDVKM. Trimming removed 4 bases from V and 1 base from J, with 10 bases in between. The CDR3 loop spans 15 amino acids. The CDR3 DNA reads as TGTGCCAGCAGTTCCCCCGGTGGGAACACCGGGGAGCTGTTTTTT. Encoded protein: CASSSPGGNTGELFF.

This clone was recorded only once. The chain recombines TRBV9 with TRBJ2-7; 8 positions match TRBD2. The CDR3 spans 15 residues. Germline values: CDR1 SGDLS, CDR2 YYNGEE. V dropped 3 bases and J dropped 7; count of bases not matched to a gene: 12. CDR3 amino acids: CASSGTTSGGGEQYF. For the CDR3, the DNA is TGTGCCAGCAGCGGCACCACTAGCGGAGGTGGTGAGCAGTACTTC.

The chain is built from TRBV21-1 and TRBJ2-3; TRBD1, the table's D call, was not compared with the DNA. TRBV21-1 corresponds to a pseudogene. The CDR3 length is 15 residues. CDR3 nucleotide sequence: TGTGCCAGCAGCAAGCGGAGGGGGCATTCAGATACGCAGTATTTT. The encoded protein is CASSKRRGHSDTQYF.

The gene calls are TRBV28 and TRBJ2-1; no reliable D call. V dropped 3 bases and J dropped 9 bases, with 12 bases sitting between them. There are 13 residues in the CDR3. Germline CDR1 reads MDHEN; CDR2 reads SYDVKM. CDR3 residues: CASSLVLRSEQFF. The CDR3 nucleotides read TGTGCCAGCAGTTTGGTGCTTAGAAGTGAGCAGTTCTTC.

The V call is TRBV4-1, the J call TRBJ2-2, with 8 bases aligning to TRBD1. CDR1 MGHRA and CDR2 YSYEKL come from the germline V gene. The J segment lost 5 bases and the V segment lost 4 bases, leaving 0 bases of the junction unmatched. The CDR3 spans 13 residues. CDR3 nucleotide sequence: TGCGCCAGCAGCCGGACAGGGACCGGGGAGCTGTTTTTT. Encoded protein: CASSRTGTGELFF.